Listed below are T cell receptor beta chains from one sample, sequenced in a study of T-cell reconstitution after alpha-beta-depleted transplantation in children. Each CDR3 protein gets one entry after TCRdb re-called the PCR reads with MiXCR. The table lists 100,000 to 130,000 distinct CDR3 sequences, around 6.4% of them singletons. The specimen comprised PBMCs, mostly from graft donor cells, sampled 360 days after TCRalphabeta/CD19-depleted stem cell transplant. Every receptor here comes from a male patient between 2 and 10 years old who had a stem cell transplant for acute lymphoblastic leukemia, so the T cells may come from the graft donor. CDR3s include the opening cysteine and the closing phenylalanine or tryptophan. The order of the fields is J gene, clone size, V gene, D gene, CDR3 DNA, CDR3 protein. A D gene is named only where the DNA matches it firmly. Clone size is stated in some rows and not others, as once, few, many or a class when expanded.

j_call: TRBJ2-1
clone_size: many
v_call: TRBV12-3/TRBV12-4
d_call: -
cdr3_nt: TGTGCCAGCAGTTTTGCGAGCAATGAGCAGTTCTTC
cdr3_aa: CASSFASNEQFF

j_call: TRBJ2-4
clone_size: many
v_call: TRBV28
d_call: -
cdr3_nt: TGTGCCAGCAGTCCCAGAACGTTACCGGTAGCCAAAAACATTCAGTACTTC
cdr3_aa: CASSPRTLPVAKNIQYF

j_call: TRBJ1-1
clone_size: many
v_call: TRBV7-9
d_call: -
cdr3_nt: TGTGCCAGCTCGTACTCGGCTGAAGCTTTCTTT
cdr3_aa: CASSYSAEAFF

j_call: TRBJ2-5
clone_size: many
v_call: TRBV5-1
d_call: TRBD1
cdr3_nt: TGCGCCAGCAGCCTACAGGGGAACCAAGAGACCCAGTACTTC
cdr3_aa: CASSLQGNQETQYF

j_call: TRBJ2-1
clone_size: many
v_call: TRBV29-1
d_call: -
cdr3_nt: TGCAGCGTTGAAGTGGGACGGTACAATGAGCAGTTCTTC
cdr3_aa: CSVEVGRYNEQFF

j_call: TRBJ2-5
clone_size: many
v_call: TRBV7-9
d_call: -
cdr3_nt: TGTGCCAGCAGCTGGGGCGGGACCCAAGAGACCCAGTACTTC
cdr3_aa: CASSWGGTQETQYF

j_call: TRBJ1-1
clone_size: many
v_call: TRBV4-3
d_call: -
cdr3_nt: TGCGCCAGCAGCCAAGATGGACTCAGGGGAACTGAAGCTTTCTTT
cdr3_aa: CASSQDGLRGTEAFF

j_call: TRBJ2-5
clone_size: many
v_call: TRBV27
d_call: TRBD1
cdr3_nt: TGTGCCAGCAGTTTATCGCGACAGGGGCGGGAGACCCAGTACTTC
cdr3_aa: CASSLSRQGRETQYF

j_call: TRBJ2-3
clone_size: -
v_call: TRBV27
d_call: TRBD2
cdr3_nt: TGTGCCAGCAGCCCATCCTTTCCTCTACTAGCGGGGAGGTTGACAGATACGCAGTATTTT
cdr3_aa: CASSPSFPLLAGRLTDTQYF

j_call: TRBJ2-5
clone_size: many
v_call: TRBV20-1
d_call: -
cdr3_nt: TGCAGTGCTAGAGATTACAGTAGGGGCTGGGAGACCCAGTACTTC
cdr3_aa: CSARDYSRGWETQYF

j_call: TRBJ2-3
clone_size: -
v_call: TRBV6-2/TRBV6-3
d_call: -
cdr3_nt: TGTGCCAGCAGAAAACCTGTGACTAGGTCCGCAGATACGCAGTATTTT
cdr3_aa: CASRKPVTRSADTQYF

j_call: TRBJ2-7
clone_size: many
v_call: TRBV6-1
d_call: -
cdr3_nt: TGTGCCAGCAGTGAAGCAACAGTCAACGCCAACGAGCAGTACTTC
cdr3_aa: CASSEATVNANEQYF

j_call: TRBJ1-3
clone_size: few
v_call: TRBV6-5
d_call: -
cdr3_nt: TGTGCCAGCACCCAACGGGGGAACCTCTCTGGAAACACCATATATTTT
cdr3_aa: CASTQRGNLSGNTIYF

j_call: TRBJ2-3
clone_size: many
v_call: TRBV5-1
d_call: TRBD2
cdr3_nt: TGCGCCAGCAGCCCTGGACTAGTCACAGATACGCAGTATTTT
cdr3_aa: CASSPGLVTDTQYF

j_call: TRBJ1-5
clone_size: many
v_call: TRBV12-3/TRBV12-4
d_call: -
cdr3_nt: TGTGCCAGCAGTCCCCGGGGAGGGCACGGTGGGCCCCAGCATTTT
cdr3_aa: CASSPRGGHGGPQHF

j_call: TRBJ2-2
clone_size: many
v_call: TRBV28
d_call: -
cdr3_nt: TGTGCCAGCAGTTTCTTGTCTGTTTCCGGGGAGCTGTTTTTT
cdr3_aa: CASSFLSVSGELFF

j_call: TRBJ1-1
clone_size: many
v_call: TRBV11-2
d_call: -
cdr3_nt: TGTGCCAGCAGCCTACCCTTACGTGAAGCTTTCTTT
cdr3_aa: CASSLPLREAFF

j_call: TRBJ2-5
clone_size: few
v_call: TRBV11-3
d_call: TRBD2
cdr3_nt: TGTGCCAGCAGCCTGGGACTAGCGGGAGTCCCGGAGACCCAGTACTTC
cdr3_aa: CASSLGLAGVPETQYF

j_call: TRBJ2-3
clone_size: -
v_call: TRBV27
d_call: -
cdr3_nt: TGTGCCAGCAGCCCAATCGGGGCTAGCACAGATACGCAGTATTTT
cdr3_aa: CASSPIGASTDTQYF

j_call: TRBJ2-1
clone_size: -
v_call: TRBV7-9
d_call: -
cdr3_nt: TGTGCCAGCAAGTGGCGGTACAATGAGCAGTTCTTC
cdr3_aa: CASKWRYNEQFF

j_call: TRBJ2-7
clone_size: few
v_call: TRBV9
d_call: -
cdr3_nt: TGTGCCAGCAGCGTAGCTGGACACGATGAGCAGTACTTC
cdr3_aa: CASSVAGHDEQYF

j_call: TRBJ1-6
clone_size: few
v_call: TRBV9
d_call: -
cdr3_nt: TGTGCCAGCAGCCGACGAAATTCACCCCTCCACTTT
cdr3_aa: CASSRRNSPLHF

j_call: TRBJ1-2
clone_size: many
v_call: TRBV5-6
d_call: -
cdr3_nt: TGTGCCAGCAGCCGGATAGGGGTTCCGTATGGCTACACCTTC
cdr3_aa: CASSRIGVPYGYTF

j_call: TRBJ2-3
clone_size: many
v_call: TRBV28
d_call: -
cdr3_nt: TGTGCCAGCAGTTTAATGAGCACAGATACGCAGTATTTT
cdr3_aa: CASSLMSTDTQYF

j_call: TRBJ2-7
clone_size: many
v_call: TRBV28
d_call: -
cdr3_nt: TGTGCCAGCAGTCCGATCCCAAAGTTCTTTTTCTCCTACGAGCAGTACTTC
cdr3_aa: CASSPIPKFFFSYEQYF

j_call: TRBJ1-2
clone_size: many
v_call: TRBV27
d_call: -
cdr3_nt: TGTGCCAGCAGGACACAGGGTTATGGCTACACCTTC
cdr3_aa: CASRTQGYGYTF

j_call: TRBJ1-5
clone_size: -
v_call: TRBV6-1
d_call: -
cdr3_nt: TGTGCCAGCAGTGAAGTACGGATCTCCAATCAGCCCCAGCATTTT
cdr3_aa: CASSEVRISNQPQHF

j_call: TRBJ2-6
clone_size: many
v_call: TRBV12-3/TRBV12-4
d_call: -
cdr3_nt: TGTGCCAGCAACCTCGTCGGGGTCTCTGGGGCCAACGTCCTGACTTTC
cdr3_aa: CASNLVGVSGANVLTF

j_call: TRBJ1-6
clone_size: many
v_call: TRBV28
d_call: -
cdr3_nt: TGTGCCAGCAGTTTAGGTAATTCACCCCTCCACTTT
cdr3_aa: CASSLGNSPLHF

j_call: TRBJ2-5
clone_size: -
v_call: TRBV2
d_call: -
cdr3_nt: TGTGCCAGCTTGACAGGGGAGGGAGAGACCCAGTACTTC
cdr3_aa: CASLTGEGETQYF

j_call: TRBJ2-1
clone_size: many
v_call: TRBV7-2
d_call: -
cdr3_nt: TGTGCCAGCAGCTTAGTAGGTCTCGGGCGAGAAGTAAATGAGCAGTTCTTC
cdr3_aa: CASSLVGLGREVNEQFF

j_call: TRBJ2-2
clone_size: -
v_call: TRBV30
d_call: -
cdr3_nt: TGTGCCTGGAGGGGATCCCCCCAGGCCGGGGAGCTGTTTTTT
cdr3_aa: CAWRGSPQAGELFF

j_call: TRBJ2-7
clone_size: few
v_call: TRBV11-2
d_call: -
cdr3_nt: TGTGCCAGCAGCTTAGATCTGAGGTTCTACGAGCAGTACTTC
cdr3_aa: CASSLDLRFYEQYF

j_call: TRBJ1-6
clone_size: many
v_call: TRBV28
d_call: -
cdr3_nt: TGTGCCAGCAGCACCCGCGCCCTCCACTTT
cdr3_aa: CASSTRALHF

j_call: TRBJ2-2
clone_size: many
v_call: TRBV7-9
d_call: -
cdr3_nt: TGTGCCAGCAGAGGACGGACGAACACCGGGGAGCTGTTTTTT
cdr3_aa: CASRGRTNTGELFF

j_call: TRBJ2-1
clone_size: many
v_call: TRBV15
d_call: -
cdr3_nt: TGTGCCACCAGCAGAGATGAGTGGTTCGCCCGGGACCCTTACAATGAGCAGTTCTTC
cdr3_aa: CATSRDEWFARDPYNEQFF

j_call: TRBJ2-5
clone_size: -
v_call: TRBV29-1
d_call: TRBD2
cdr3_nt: TGCAGCGTTCGGACCGAGCGGGGGGAGACCCAGTACTTC
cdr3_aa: CSVRTERGETQYF

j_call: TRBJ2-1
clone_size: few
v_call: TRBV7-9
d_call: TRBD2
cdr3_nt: TGTGCCAGCAGCATCCCCGGACTAGCCCACAATGAGCAGTTCTTC
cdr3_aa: CASSIPGLAHNEQFF

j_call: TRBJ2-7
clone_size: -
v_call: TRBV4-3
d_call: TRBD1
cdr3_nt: TGCGCCAGCAGCCAAGATCGGGACAGGGACTACGAGCAGTACTTC
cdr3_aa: CASSQDRDRDYEQYF

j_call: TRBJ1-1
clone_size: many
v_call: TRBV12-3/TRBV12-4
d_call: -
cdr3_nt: TGTGCCAGCAGTTTTACAGAGAACACTGAAGCTTTCTTT
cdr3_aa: CASSFTENTEAFF

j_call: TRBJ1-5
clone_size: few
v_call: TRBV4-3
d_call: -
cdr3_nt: TGCGCCAGCAGTGCGGGATTAGGTGGCAATCAGCCCCAGCATTTT
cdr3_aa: CASSAGLGGNQPQHF

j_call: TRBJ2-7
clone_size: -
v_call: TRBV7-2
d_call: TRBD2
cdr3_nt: TGTGCCAGCAGCCCTAGCGGGGGCCTCCGCTACGAGCAGTACTTC
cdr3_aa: CASSPSGGLRYEQYF

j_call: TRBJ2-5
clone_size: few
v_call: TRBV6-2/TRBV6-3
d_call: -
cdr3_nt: TGTGCCAGCAGTTACCTTGGACAGAAAGAGACCCAGTACTTC
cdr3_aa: CASSYLGQKETQYF

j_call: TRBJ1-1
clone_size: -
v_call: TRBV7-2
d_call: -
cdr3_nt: TGTCCCAGCTCCATAGGTAGGAAAACTGAAGCTTTCTTT
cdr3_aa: CPSSIGRKTEAFF

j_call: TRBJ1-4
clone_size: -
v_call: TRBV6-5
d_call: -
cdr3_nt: TGTGCCAGCAGTTTTGGACCGTCTAATGAAAAACTGTTTTTT
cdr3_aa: CASSFGPSNEKLFF

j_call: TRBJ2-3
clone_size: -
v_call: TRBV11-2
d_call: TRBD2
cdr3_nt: TGTGCCAGCAGCTCCCTCGCGGCCCTATACAGCGGGGGGTCCACAGATACGCAGTATTTT
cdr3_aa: CASSSLAALYSGGSTDTQYF

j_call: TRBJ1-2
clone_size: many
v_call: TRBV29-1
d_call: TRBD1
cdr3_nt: TGCAGCGCCCGTAACAGGGGAGGCTATGGCTACACCTTC
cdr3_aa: CSARNRGGYGYTF

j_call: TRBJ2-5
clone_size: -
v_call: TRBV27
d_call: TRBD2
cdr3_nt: TGTGCCAGCAGTCTAGCGGGGGATGAGACCCAGTACTTC
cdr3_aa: CASSLAGDETQYF

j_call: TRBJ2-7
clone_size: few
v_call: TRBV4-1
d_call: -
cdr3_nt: TGCGCCAGCAGCCAACGAACAGGGCAGTACTACGAGCAGTACTTC
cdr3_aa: CASSQRTGQYYEQYF

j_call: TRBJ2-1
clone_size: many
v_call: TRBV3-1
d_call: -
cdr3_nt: TGTGCCAGCAGCCGAGGACTCGATGAGCAGTTCTTC
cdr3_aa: CASSRGLDEQFF

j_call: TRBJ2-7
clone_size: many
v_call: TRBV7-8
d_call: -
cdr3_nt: TGTGCCAGCAGCTTAGATCCGGTTCCCTACGAGCAGTACTTC
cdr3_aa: CASSLDPVPYEQYF

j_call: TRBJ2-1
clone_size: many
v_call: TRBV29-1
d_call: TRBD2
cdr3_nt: TGCAGCGTTGAAGCTAGGACTAGCGGGAGTCGCTCGATGGGGGATCAGTTCTTC
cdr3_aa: CSVEARTSGSRSMGDQFF

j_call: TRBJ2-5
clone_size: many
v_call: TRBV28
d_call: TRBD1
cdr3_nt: TGTGCCAGCAGTAGACCAACAGGGGGCAGGGAGACCCAGTACTTC
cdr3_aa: CASSRPTGGRETQYF

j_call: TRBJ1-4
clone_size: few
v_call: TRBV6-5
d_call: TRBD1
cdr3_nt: TGTGCCAGCAGTTACCTCAACAGGGGCGGTGAAAAACTGTTTTTT
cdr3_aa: CASSYLNRGGEKLFF

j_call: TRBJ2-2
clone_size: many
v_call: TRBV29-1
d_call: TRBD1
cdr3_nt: TGCAGCGTCGTTGGACAGGGCGGGGAGCTGTTTTTT
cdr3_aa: CSVVGQGGELFF

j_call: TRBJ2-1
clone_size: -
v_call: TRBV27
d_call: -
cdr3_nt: TGTGCCAGCAGTTCTTCAGGGGACCTTGAGCAGTTCTTC
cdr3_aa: CASSSSGDLEQFF

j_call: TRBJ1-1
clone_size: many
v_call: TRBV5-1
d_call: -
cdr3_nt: TGCGCCAGCAGCTACCTACAGGGAAGTCATACAACGAAGGCTTTCTTT
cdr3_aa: CASSYLQGSHTTKAFF

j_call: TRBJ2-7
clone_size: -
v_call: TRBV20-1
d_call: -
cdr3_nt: TGCAGTGCCAGGGGAGAGGGGACTAACTACGAGCAGTACTTC
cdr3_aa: CSARGEGTNYEQYF

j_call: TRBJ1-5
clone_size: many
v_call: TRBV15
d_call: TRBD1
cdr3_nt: TGTGCCACCAGCGGACGGACAGGAGGCAATCAGCCCCAGCATTTT
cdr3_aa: CATSGRTGGNQPQHF

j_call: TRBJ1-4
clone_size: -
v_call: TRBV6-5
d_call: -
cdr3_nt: TGTGCCAGCAGTAACTCGGAATTTAGGAATGAAAAACTGTTTTTT
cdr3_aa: CASSNSEFRNEKLFF